This T cell receptor (beta chain) was recovered during a study of blood T cells in healthy people across ages. Study-wide points: CMV infection status of these donors was not known.

A J-beta primer mix and a sample-barcoded 5' primer were used in a second PCR of roughly 6 to 11 cycles. Via MiXCR, TCRdb re-called the 5' RACE reads, giving one row per CDR3 protein. The data show about 1.6 million distinct CDR3 sequences, 30% to 40% seen once. Germline V lookup: CDR1 SGHTA, CDR2 FQGTGA. V shed 1 base, J shed 8 bases, and the junction held 7 bases outside the gene matches. This CDR3 is 14 amino acids long. Remarks on this clonotype: Its antigen is unknown.

The amount of total RNA extracted per sample was at least 5.5 micrograms. Sequencing was done on a sample of blood. The chain carries TRBV7-3 and TRBJ1-2; TRBD1 matches at 7 bases. The sequence derives from a woman aged 30 to 39 in good health. CDR3 region: CASSLNRGGEGYTF. In DNA, the CDR3 is TGTGCCAGCAGCTTAAACAGGGGCGGGGAAGGCTACACCTTC.